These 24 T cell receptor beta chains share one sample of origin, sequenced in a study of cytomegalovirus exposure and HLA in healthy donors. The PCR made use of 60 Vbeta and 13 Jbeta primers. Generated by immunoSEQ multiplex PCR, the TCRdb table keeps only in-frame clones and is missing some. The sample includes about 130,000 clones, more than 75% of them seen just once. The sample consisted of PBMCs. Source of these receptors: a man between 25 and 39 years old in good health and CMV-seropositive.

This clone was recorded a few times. CDR3 DNA sequence: TGTGCCAGCAGCTTAGTAGGGGGCGGCTACGAGCAGTACTTC. It translates to CASSLVGGGYEQYF. The chain carries TRBV11-2 and TRBJ2-7; 7 nucleotides agree with TRBD1. The V and J ends lost 1 base and 3 bases, in that order; junction bases with no gene match: 3. Germline lookup yields CDR1 SGHAT and CDR2 FQNNGV. This CDR3 has 14 residues.

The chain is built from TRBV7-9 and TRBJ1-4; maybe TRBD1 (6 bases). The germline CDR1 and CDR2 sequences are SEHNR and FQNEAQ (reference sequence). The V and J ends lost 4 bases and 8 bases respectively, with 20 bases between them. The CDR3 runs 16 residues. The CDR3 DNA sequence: TGTGCCAGCAGCTCATCGGGGGGGGGCGAGATGGAAAAACTGTTTTTT. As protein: CASSSSGGGEMEKLFF. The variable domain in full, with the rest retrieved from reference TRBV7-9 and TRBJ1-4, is DTGVSQNPRHKITKRGQNVTFRCDPISEHNRLYWYRQTLGQGPEFLTYFQNEAQLEKSRLLSDRFSAERPKGSFSTLEIQRTEQGDSAMYLCASSSSGGGEMEKLFFGSGTQLSVL.

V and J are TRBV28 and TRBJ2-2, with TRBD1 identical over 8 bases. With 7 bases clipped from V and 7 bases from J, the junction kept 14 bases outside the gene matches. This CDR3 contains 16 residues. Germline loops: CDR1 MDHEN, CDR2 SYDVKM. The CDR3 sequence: CASTTTGRGRDGELFF. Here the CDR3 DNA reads TGTGCCAGCACTACCACGGGCAGGGGGCGCGACGGGGAGCTGTTTTTT.

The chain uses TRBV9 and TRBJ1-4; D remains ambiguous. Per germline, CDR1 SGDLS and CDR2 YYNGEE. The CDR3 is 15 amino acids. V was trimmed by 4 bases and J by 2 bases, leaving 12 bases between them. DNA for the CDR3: TGTGCCAGCAGCCCGTGGGCGTCGACTAATGAAAAACTGTTTTTT. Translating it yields CASSPWASTNEKLFF.

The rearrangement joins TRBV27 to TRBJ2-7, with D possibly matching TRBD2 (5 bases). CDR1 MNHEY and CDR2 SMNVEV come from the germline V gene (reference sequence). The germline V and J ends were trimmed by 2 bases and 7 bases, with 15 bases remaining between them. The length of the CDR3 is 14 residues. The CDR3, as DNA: TGTGCCAGCAGTTTAGACGGGCCCCCGGGGGAGCAGTACTTC. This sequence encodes CASSLDGPPGEQYF.

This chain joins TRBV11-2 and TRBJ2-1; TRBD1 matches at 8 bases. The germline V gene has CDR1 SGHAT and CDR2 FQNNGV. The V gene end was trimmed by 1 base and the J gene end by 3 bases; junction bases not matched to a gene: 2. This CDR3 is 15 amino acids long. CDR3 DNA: TGTGCCAGCAGCTTAGCAGGGGGCGTCTACAATGAGCAGTTCTTC. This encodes CASSLAGGVYNEQFF.

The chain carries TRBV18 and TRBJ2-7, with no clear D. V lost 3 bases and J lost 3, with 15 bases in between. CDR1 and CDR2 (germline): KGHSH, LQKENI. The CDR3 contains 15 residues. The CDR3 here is CASSPAASSFYEQYF. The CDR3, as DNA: TGTGCCAGCTCACCGGCGGCGTCGTCCTTCTACGAGCAGTACTTC.

DNA for the CDR3: TGTGCCAGCCGGCGGGACTACAATGAGCAGTTCTTC. Its translation: CASRRDYNEQFF. This chain links TRBV7-9 with TRBJ2-1; a possible D gene is TRBD2 (6 bases). V lost 8 bases and J lost 3, with 8 bases in between. The CDR3 runs to 12 residues. The germline CDR1 and CDR2 sequences are SEHNR and FQNEAQ (reference sequence).

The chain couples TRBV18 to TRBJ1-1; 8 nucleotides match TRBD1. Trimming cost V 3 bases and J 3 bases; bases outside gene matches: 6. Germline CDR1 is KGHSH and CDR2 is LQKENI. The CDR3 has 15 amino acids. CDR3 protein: CASSPRQGWDTEAFF. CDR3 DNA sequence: TGTGCCAGCTCACCGCGACAGGGGTGGGACACTGAAGCTTTCTTT.

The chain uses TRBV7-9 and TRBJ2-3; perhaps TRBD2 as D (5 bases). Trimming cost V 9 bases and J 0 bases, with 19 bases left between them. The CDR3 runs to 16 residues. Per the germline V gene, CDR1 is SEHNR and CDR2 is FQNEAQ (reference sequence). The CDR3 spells CASQRRAASSTDTQYF. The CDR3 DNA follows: TGTGCCAGTCAACGGCGGGCGGCCTCGAGCACAGATACGCAGTATTTT.

The CDR3 sequence is CASSFRQGGTGELFF. In nucleotides, the CDR3 is TGTGCCAGCAGCTTCAGACAGGGGGGAACCGGGGAGCTGTTTTTT. The genes are TRBV13 and TRBJ2-2; TRBD1 matches at 9 bases. The V gene end was trimmed by 3 bases and the J gene end by 5 bases; junction bases not matched to a gene: 4. This CDR3 has 15 residues. Looked up from germline, CDR1 is PRHDT and CDR2 is FYEKMQ (reference sequence).

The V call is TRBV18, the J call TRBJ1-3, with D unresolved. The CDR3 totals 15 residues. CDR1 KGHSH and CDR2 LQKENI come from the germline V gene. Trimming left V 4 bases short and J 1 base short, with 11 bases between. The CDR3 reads CASSRQEHSGNTIYF. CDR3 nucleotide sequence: TGTGCCAGCTCACGGCAGGAACATTCTGGAAACACCATATATTTT. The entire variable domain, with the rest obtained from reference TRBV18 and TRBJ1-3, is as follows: NAGVMQNPRHLVRRRGQEARLRCSPMKGHSHVYWYRQLPEEGLKFMVYLQKENIIDESGMPKERFSAEFPKEGPSILRIQQVVRGDSAAYFCASSRQEHSGNTIYFGEGSWLTVV.

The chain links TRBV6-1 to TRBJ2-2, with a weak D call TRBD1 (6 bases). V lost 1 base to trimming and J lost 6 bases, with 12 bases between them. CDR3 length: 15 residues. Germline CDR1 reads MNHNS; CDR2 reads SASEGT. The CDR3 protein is CASSEGQGLAGELFF. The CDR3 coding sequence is TGTGCCAGCAGTGAAGGCCAGGGGTTGGCCGGGGAGCTGTTTTTT.

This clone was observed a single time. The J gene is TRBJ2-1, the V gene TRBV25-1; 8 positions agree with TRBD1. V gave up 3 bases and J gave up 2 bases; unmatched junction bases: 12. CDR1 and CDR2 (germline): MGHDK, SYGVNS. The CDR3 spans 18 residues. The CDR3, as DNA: TGTGCCAGCAGTGACCTAAGGGGACAGGACTTAACCTACAATGAGCAGTTCTTC. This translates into CASSDLRGQDLTYNEQFF.

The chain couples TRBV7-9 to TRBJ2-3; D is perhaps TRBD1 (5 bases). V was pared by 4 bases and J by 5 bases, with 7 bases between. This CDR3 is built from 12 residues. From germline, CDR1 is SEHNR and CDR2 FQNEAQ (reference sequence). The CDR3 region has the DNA TGTGCCAGCAGCTCAGGGAAAGATACGCAGTATTTT. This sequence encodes CASSSGKDTQYF.

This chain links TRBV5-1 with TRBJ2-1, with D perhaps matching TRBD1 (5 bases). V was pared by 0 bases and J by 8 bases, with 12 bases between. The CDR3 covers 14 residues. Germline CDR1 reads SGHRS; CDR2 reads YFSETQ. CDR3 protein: CASSLALGVDEQFF. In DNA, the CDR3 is TGCGCCAGCAGCTTGGCCCTAGGGGTGGATGAGCAGTTCTTC.

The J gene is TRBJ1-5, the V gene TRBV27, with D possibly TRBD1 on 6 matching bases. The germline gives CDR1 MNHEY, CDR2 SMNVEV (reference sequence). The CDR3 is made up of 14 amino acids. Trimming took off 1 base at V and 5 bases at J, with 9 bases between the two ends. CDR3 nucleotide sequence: TGTGCCAGCAGTTTATTGGGGGCGGATCAGCCCCAGCATTTT. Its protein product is CASSLLGADQPQHF.

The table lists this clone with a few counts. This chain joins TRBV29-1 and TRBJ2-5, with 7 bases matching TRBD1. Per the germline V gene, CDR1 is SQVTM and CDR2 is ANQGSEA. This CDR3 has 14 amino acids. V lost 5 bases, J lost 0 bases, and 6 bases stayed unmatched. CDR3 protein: CSVYRGGYQETQYF. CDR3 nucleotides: TGCAGCGTTTACAGGGGTGGTTACCAAGAGACCCAGTACTTC.

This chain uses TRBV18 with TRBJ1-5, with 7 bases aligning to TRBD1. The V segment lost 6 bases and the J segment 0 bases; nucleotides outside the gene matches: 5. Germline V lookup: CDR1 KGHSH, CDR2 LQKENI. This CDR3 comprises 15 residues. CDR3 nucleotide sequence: TGTGCCAGCTCGCCCGGGACAGATAGCAATCAGCCCCAGCATTTT. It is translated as CASSPGTDSNQPQHF.

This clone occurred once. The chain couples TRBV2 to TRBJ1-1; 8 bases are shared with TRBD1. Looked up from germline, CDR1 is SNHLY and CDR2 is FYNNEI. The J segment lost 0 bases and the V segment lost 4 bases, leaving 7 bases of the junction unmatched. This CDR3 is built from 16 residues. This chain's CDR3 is CASSGRDRYLNTEAFF. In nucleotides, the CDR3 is TGTGCCAGCAGTGGCCGGGACAGGTACCTGAACACTGAAGCTTTCTTT.

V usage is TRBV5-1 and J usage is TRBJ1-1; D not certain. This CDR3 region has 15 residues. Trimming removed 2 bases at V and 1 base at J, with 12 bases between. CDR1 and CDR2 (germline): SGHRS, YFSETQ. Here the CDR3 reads CASSFHHTENTEAFF. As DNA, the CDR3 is TGCGCCAGCAGCTTTCACCATACAGAGAACACTGAAGCTTTCTTT.

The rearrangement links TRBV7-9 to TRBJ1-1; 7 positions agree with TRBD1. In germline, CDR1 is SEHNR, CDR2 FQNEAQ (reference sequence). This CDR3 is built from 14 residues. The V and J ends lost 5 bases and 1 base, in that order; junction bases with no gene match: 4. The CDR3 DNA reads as TGTGCCAGCAGCCAGGGACAGTGGAACACTGAAGCTTTCTTT. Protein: CASSQGQWNTEAFF.

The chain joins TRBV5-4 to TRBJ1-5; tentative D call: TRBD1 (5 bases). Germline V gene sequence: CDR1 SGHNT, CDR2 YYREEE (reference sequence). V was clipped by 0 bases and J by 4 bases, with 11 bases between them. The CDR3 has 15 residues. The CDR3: CASSLGGTQNQPQHF. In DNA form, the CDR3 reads TGTGCCAGCAGCTTGGGGGGGACTCAAAATCAGCCCCAGCATTTT.

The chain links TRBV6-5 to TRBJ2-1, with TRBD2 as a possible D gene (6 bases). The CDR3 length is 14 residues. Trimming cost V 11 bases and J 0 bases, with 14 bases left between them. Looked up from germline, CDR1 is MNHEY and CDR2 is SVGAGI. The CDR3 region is CAAGRGGSYNEQFF. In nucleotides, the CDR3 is TGTGCCGCGGGGCGCGGAGGCTCCTACAATGAGCAGTTCTTC.